The subject of this entry is one T cell receptor (beta chain). Its antigen is still unknown. Libraries were prepared by immunoSEQ multiplex PCR; TCRdb keeps only in-frame clonotypes and omits some of them. The sample has about 96,000 clones, 80% to 90% seen once. The sample belongs to a study of T cell responses to AZD1222 COVID-19 vaccine. Study as a whole: Second doses that came at about 4 or about 12 weeks were put together.

Trimming shortened V by 5 bases and J by 4 bases, and 18 bases separated the two germline ends. Germline V lookup: CDR1 MNHNY, CDR2 SVGAGI (reference sequence). This CDR3 has 16 amino acids. Study-wide findings and caveats: Clonal diversity may have been underestimated, and the donors were mostly white British, with more females than males. Among spike-specific TCRs, nearly half reportedly target unmutated variant regions. Baseline antibody screening turned up just five to seven seropositive AZD1222 recipients.

The sequence derives from an adult in good health. The starting material was peripheral blood, obtained on day 0 of AZD1222 vaccination. V is TRBV6-6 and J is TRBJ2-1; the D gene is possibly TRBD2 (7 bases). The CDR3 DNA reads as TGTGCCAGCAGTACCCTCTCCGGGGGGCTGTACAATGAGCAGTTCTTC. Residues: CASSTLSGGLYNEQFF.